Each of the 29 T cell receptor beta chains below was sequenced from the same sample in a study of vaccination and CD4 T cells after COVID-19 (dated by TCRdb to between 2021 and 2024). Library method: PCR. TCRdb shows the sequencer as Illumina iSeq 100. At the Johns Hopkins FTIC core, DNA from the cultured CD4+ T cells underwent TCR sequencing with the Oncomine TCR Beta short-read assay. TCRdb applied fastp at Q25 and MiXCR to the public reads, then kept only in-frame beta chains. Rows with a matching CDR3 protein are joined into one entry that keeps the most common DNA and genes. The sample table lists 20,000 or so distinct CDR3 sequences, 35% to 50% of them with a count of one. The ten largest clones add up to approximately 15% of the sample. Their target antigens are unknown. This sample's treatment or condition label indicates: approximately 10-day PBMC culture with coronavirus spike peptide pools or control peptides (ViraFEST assay).

Input material: CD4+ T cells from blood, cultured in vitro. The receptor set was obtained from a human donor who had recovered from COVID-19.

The chain combines TRBV2 with TRBJ1-1; D is possibly TRBD1 (5 bases). The CDR3 has 14 amino acids. Germline CDR1 SNHLY, CDR2 FYNNEI. V gave up 7 bases and J gave up 3 bases, with 15 bases separating them. This CDR3 is CASTSDAGYTEAFF. CDR3 nucleotides: TGTGCCAGCACCAGCGACGCAGGGTACACTGAAGCTTTCTTT.

This chain links TRBV7-9 with TRBJ1-6; a weak D match, TRBD1 (5 bases). CDR3 length equals 12 residues. V shed 9 bases and J shed 13 bases, with 16 bases lying between them. Germline-derived CDR1 and CDR2 are SEHNR and FQNEAQ (reference sequence). CDR3 sequence: CASGAGIFPLHF. DNA of the CDR3: TGTGCCAGTGGGGCAGGGATTTTCCCCCTCCACTTT.

V is TRBV7-2 and J is TRBJ2-3; weak D call: TRBD2 (7 bases). V lost 3 bases to trimming and J lost 9 bases, with 16 bases between them. This CDR3 has 14 amino acids. The germline gives CDR1 SGHTA, CDR2 FQGNSA. The CDR3 reads CTSSFATRGGTQYF. The CDR3 DNA is TGTACCAGCAGCTTCGCCACAAGGGGGGGCACGCAGTATTTT.

Comments on this clonotype: Sequence at one end of the junction differs from germline and may be a read error. The V and J genes are TRBV15 and TRBJ2-7; the match to TRBD1 covers 12 bases. CDR3 length: 15 residues. The germline V gene has CDR1 LNHNV and CDR2 YYDKDF (reference sequence). In DNA, the CDR3 is TGTGCCACCAGCAGAGTAGGGACAGGGGGCTACGAGCGGTACTTC. It encodes CATSRVGTGGYERYF.

J is TRBJ1-2 and V is TRBV15; D unclear. The CDR3 extends over 13 amino acids. Germline V CDR1 and CDR2: LNHNV, YYDKDF (reference sequence). V was cut by 4 bases and J by 7 bases, with 13 bases left in between. The CDR3 DNA follows: TGTGCCACCAGCACCCGGACGCGGCCTGGCTACACCTTC. It translates to CATSTRTRPGYTF.

The chain is built from TRBV19 and TRBJ2-1; TRBD2 matches at 9 bases. V was pared by 9 bases and J by 4 bases, with 10 bases of the junction left unmatched. The CDR3 totals 15 residues. The germline CDR1 and CDR2 sequences are LNHDA and SQIVND (reference sequence). CDR3 sequence: CASIHNAGGYNEQFF. CDR3 coding DNA: TGTGCCAGCATCCATAATGCGGGGGGGTACAATGAGCAGTTCTTC. The full variable domain, completed using reference TRBV19 and TRBJ2-1, is DGGITQSPKYLFRKEGQNVTLSCEQNLNHDAMYWYRQDPGQGLRLIYYSQIVNDFQKGDIAEGYSVSREKKESFPLTVTSAQKNPTAFYLCASIHNAGGYNEQFFGPGTRLTVL.

The genes are TRBV28 and TRBJ1-4, with D maybe TRBD1 (5 bases). V lost 4 bases and J lost 7, with 19 bases in between. In germline, CDR1 is MDHEN, CDR2 SYDVKM. The CDR3 is 16 residues long. CDR3 sequence reads: CASSSDGVGDGEKLFF. The CDR3 coding sequence is TGTGCCAGCAGTTCAGACGGAGTGGGGGATGGTGAAAAACTGTTTTTT.

The chain is built from TRBV20-1 and TRBJ2-3; D remains unclear. Trimming pared 1 base from V and 2 bases from J, leaving 7 bases between. Looked up from germline, CDR1 is DFQATT and CDR2 is SNEGSKA (reference sequence). The length of the CDR3 is 13 residues. CDR3 sequence: CSARVPYTDTQYF. Here the CDR3 DNA reads TGCAGTGCTAGAGTACCCTACACAGATACGCAGTATTTT.

The V call is TRBV27, the J call TRBJ2-3; 11 nucleotides agree with TRBD2. The V gene's germline CDR1 is MNHEY and CDR2 SMNVEV (reference sequence). V lost 6 bases and J lost 0; bases outside the gene matches: 5. CDR3 size: 16 residues. The CDR3 bases are TGTGCCAGCAGAAAACTAGCGGGGGCTAGCACAGATACGCAGTATTTT. This translates into CASRKLAGASTDTQYF.

This chain uses TRBV6-2 or TRBV6-3 with TRBJ2-3, with 14 bases identical to TRBD2. This CDR3 has 21 amino acids. With V trimmed by 2 bases and J by 1 base, 14 bases remained unmatched. Germline lookup yields CDR1 MNHEY and CDR2 SVGEGT. The CDR3 region has the DNA TGTGCCAGCAGTTACCCCGGACCCGGGACTAGCGGGAGAAGGGGCACAGATACGCAGTATTTT. Encoded protein: CASSYPGPGTSGRRGTDTQYF.

There are a few counts of this clonotype. The rearrangement uses TRBV6-1 and TRBJ2-3, with a possible D match to TRBD2 (6 bases). The CDR3 length is 15 residues. Germline V lookup: CDR1 MNHNS, CDR2 SASEGT. V gave up 7 bases and J gave up 0 bases, with 14 bases separating them. CDR3 loop: CASTPGLPSTDTQYF. The CDR3 region has the DNA TGTGCCAGCACTCCGGGACTTCCCAGCACAGATACGCAGTATTTT.

This clonotype was found a few times. The J gene is TRBJ1-6, the V gene TRBV19, with 7 nucleotides matching TRBD1. The germline V gene encodes CDR1 LNHDA and CDR2 SQIVND (reference sequence). The CDR3 runs to 15 residues. V trimming: 5 bases; J trimming: 7 bases; junction bases outside the gene matches: 8. CDR3 residues: CASSGDRAFNSPLHF. The CDR3 region has the DNA TGTGCCAGTAGTGGCGACAGGGCTTTCAATTCACCCCTCCACTTT.

The chain has TRBV10-3 and TRBJ2-3; TRBD1 agrees at 8 bases. Germline V gives CDR1 ENHRY, CDR2 SYGVKD. This CDR3 has 15 residues. The J segment lost 6 bases and the V segment lost 6 bases, leaving 11 bases of the junction unmatched. The CDR3 nucleotides are TGTGCCATCAGGGGGGACAGGCGGACGTCGGATACGCAGTATTTT. Its translation: CAIRGDRRTSDTQYF.

This clonotype was recorded once. The rearrangement links TRBV9 to TRBJ2-2; TRBD1 matches at 8 bases. The ends lost 3 bases at V and 6 bases at J; junction bases unmatched: 7. The CDR3 is 15 residues long. Germline lookup yields CDR1 SGDLS and CDR2 YYNGEE. The CDR3 DNA reads as TGTGCCAGCAGCGACCTAGACAGGGGTGCCGGGGAGCTGTTTTTT. Amino acids: CASSDLDRGAGELFF.

This clonotype was counted only a few times. One junction end does not reproduce the germline sequence, and a read error may be involved. Here the CDR3 DNA reads TGCGCCAGCAGTGAAGGCAGCATGAACACTGAGGCTTTCTTT. Translated, it gives CASSEGSMNTEAFF. This chain links TRBV10-1 with TRBJ1-1, with unresolved D. The CDR3 sequence is 14 residues long. CDR1 WNHNN and CDR2 SYGVQD come from the germline V gene (reference sequence).

This clonotype was detected a few times. This chain joins TRBV6-1 and TRBJ1-4, with 8 bases aligning to TRBD1. This CDR3 contains 15 residues. Trimming at V came to 7 bases and at J to 4 bases, leaving 8 bases not matched to a gene. Germline V gene lookup returns CDR1 MNHNS and CDR2 SASEGT. The CDR3 coding sequence is TGTGCCAGCACTTTAGGACAGGGAGATAATGAAAAACTGTTTTTT. This encodes CASTLGQGDNEKLFF.

This chain links TRBV28 with TRBJ2-2, with unresolved D. Germline V gives CDR1 MDHEN, CDR2 SYDVKM. This CDR3 is built from 15 residues. V was trimmed by 5 bases and J by 2 bases, leaving 12 bases between them. In nucleotides, the CDR3 is TGTGCCAGCAGTCCAACCCCAGTAAACACCGGGGAGCTGTTTTTT. The encoded protein is CASSPTPVNTGELFF.

This clonotype was seen a few times. This chain joins TRBV6-5 and TRBJ1-1; D possibly corresponds to TRBD1 (5 bases). Germline CDR1 is MNHEY and CDR2 is SVGAGI. The germline V and J ends were trimmed by 1 base and 3 bases, with 9 bases remaining between them. There are 14 residues in the CDR3. The CDR3 region is CASSYWQGDTEAFF. In nucleotides, the CDR3 is TGTGCCAGCAGTTACTGGCAGGGAGACACTGAAGCTTTCTTT.

The gene calls are TRBV19 and TRBJ2-5; 8 bases are shared with TRBD1. The germline gives CDR1 LNHDA, CDR2 SQIVND (reference sequence). V trimming: 3 bases; J trimming: 0 bases; junction bases outside the gene matches: 6. CDR3 length: 16 amino acids. CDR3 bases: TGTGCCAGTAGTATGATCACAGGGGGGTACCAAGAGACCCAGTACTTC. This encodes CASSMITGGYQETQYF.

There are a few counts of this clonotype. The rearrangement links TRBV12-3 or TRBV12-4 to TRBJ1-5; D might be TRBD1 (6 bases). This CDR3 region has 14 residues. With 3 bases removed from V and 4 bases from J, the gap between germline ends came to 10 bases. The DNA for the CDR3 is TGTGCCAGCAGTTTGCAGGGGTGGAATCAGCCCCAGCATTTT. Translating gives CASSLQGWNQPQHF.

Here the CDR3 DNA reads TGTGCCAGCAGCTTTATAACAGGTAGCACAGATACGCAGTATTTT. Its protein is CASSFITGSTDTQYF. The rearrangement uses TRBV5-5 and TRBJ2-3, with a weak D call TRBD1 (5 bases). The CDR3 is made up of 15 amino acids. Germline CDR1 and CDR2: SGHKS and YYEKEE (reference sequence). V dropped 2 bases and J dropped 0 bases, with 10 bases sitting between them.

The chain is built from TRBV20-1 and TRBJ2-3, with D possibly being TRBD1 (6 bases). The CDR3 spans 15 residues. V lost 4 bases to trimming and J lost 2 bases, with 16 bases between them. Germline lookup yields CDR1 DFQATT and CDR2 SNEGSKA (reference sequence). This CDR3 reads CSATVGQTITDTQYF. CDR3 DNA: TGCAGTGCTACAGTGGGACAAACCATCACAGATACGCAGTATTTT.

The gene calls are TRBV2 and TRBJ2-2; no definite D call. Trimming removed 5 bases at V and 7 bases at J, with 5 bases between. The CDR3 is 11 residues long. Germline loops: CDR1 SNHLY, CDR2 FYNNEI. For the CDR3, the DNA is TGTGCCAGCAGTTTCTACGGGGAGCTGTTTTTT. The encoded protein is CASSFYGELFF.

This clonotype has a handful of counts. The chain has TRBV18 and TRBJ1-1; 9 bases are shared with TRBD1. This CDR3 contains 17 residues. Germline assignment: CDR1 KGHSH and CDR2 LQKENI. Trimming removed 0 bases from V and 0 bases from J; junction bases left unmatched: 5. CDR3 nucleotide sequence: TGTGCCAGCTCACCACCTGGGACAGGGACTTTGAACACTGAAGCTTTCTTT. Translating it yields CASSPPGTGTLNTEAFF.

CDR3 DNA sequence: TGTGCCAGCTCACCACAGAGGGAGGGTTCTTCACCCCTCCACTTT. It codes for CASSPQREGSSPLHF. V gene TRBV18 combines with J gene TRBJ1-6, with D uncertain. V was pared by 1 base and J by 9 bases, with 13 bases between. This CDR3 contains 15 residues. Germline V gene sequence: CDR1 KGHSH, CDR2 LQKENI.

In this sample, this clonotype turned up a few times. The DNA for the CDR3 is TGTGCCAGCAGTTGGGACCGATCCAATCAGCCCCAGCATTTT. It is translated as CASSWDRSNQPQHF. The V and J genes are TRBV2 and TRBJ1-5; TRBD1 is a possible D gene (5 bases). Germline lookup yields CDR1 SNHLY and CDR2 FYNNEI. This CDR3 comprises 14 residues. Trimming took 5 bases from V and 3 from J, leaving 11 bases between them.

The chain joins TRBV10-3 to TRBJ2-3; the D gene is possibly TRBD2 (5 bases). Trimming cost V 6 bases and J 4 bases, with 14 bases left between them. The CDR3 covers 14 residues. CDR1 and CDR2 from the germline V gene are ENHRY and SYGVKD. The CDR3 nucleotides are TGTGCCATCAGACCGGGGAAAGGCTCAGATACGCAGTATTTT. This translates into CAIRPGKGSDTQYF.

This CDR3 reads CASTRDSYTGELFF. CDR3 in DNA: TGTGCCAGCACGCGGGACAGTTACACCGGGGAGCTGTTTTTT. V gene TRBV5-5 combines with J gene TRBJ2-2; a possible D gene is TRBD1 (7 bases). V was shortened by 6 bases and J by 3 bases, with 12 bases between the two germline ends. CDR3 length: 14 amino acids. The germline gives CDR1 SGHKS, CDR2 YYEKEE (reference sequence).

The gene calls are TRBV5-1 and TRBJ2-2; 9 bases align to TRBD2. V was clipped by 7 bases and J by 5 bases; unmatched bases: 6. The CDR3 runs to 14 residues. Per germline, CDR1 SGHRS and CDR2 YFSETQ. CDR3 DNA: TGCGCCAGCGCTGGACTAGCGACGACCGGGGAGCTGTTTTTT. Its protein is CASAGLATTGELFF.